The 9 T cell receptor beta chains in this list originate from one sample, sequenced in a study of CD8 T cells in ankylosing spondylitis. General study results and limits: Apparently characteristic of ankylosing spondylitis blood was a TCR beta motif (fewer than 10 highly homologous variants).

Each CDR3 protein is one row after TCRdb ran MiXCR on the 5' RACE reads. The sample yields about 500,000 distinct CDR3 sequences, approximately 5% seen once. Antigens for these TCRs are unknown. Specimen: blood, either unsorted or a sorted T cell fraction (not recorded which). These receptors all come from a male donor with ankylosing spondylitis.

This clonotype was recorded at least ten times. The chain links TRBV10-3 to TRBJ2-1, with 8 bases aligning to TRBD2. The CDR3 contains 15 residues. With V trimmed by 3 bases and J by 8 bases, 9 bases remained unmatched. Germline CDR1 and CDR2: ENHRY and SYGVKD. CDR3: CAISERAGAIHEQFF. CDR3 in DNA: TGTGCCATCAGTGAAAGAGCGGGAGCAATCCATGAGCAGTTCTTC.

This clonotype has a count of ten or more. CDR3 sequence reads: CASSLVPRDQPQHF. The CDR3 DNA reads TGTGCCAGCAGCTTGGTTCCTAGGGATCAGCCCCAGCATTTT. The rearrangement links TRBV5-5 to TRBJ1-5; D unresolved. The CDR3 is made up of 14 amino acids. The V and J ends lost 0 bases and 5 bases respectively, with 9 bases between them. Germline CDR1 and CDR2: SGHKS and YYEKEE (reference sequence). Together with reference TRBV5-5 and TRBJ1-5, the CDR3 gives the full variable domain: DAGVTQSPTHLIKTRGQQVTLRCSPISGHKSVSWYQQVLGQGPQFIFQYYEKEERGRGNFPDRFSARQFPNYSSELNVNALLLGDSALYLCASSLVPRDQPQHFGDGTRLSIL.

This clonotype was detected ten times or more. The gene calls are TRBV29-1 and TRBJ1-2; D is unclear. CDR3 size: 13 residues. Trimming removed 6 bases from V and 8 bases from J, with 19 bases in between. Germline V gives CDR1 SQVTM, CDR2 ANQGSEA. CDR3 loop: CSVAKDLDGGYTF. The CDR3 bases are TGCAGCGTCGCAAAAGACCTAGATGGAGGCTACACCTTC.

This clonotype was detected ten times or more. This chain uses TRBV6-1 with TRBJ1-2; possible D gene TRBD1, 6 bases. The germline CDR1 and CDR2 sequences are MNHNS and SASEGT. Trimming removed 7 bases at V and 6 bases at J, with 18 bases between. CDR3 length equals 14 residues. The CDR3 DNA reads as TGTGCCAGCACCCTGGGCAGGGGAGGAGATGGCTACACCTTC. Protein: CASTLGRGGDGYTF.

This clonotype was seen at least ten times. The chain links TRBV29-1 to TRBJ2-2; D not resolved. From germline, CDR1 is SQVTM and CDR2 ANQGSEA. This CDR3 contains 13 residues. V lost 4 bases to trimming and J lost 6 bases, with 12 bases between them. CDR3: CSVVRIPPGELFF. The CDR3 nucleotides read TGCAGCGTTGTGCGGATCCCTCCCGGGGAGCTGTTTTTT.

This clonotype was found many times. This chain links TRBV11-2 with TRBJ2-5; 13 nucleotides line up with TRBD2. Germline V gives CDR1 SGHAT, CDR2 FQNNGV. The CDR3 consists of 19 residues. The trim removed 0 bases at V and 4 bases at J, leaving 11 bases unmatched. Here the CDR3 DNA reads TGTGCCAGCAGCTTAGAAGGACTAGCGGGAGACCTAGCCAGAGAGACCCAGTACTTC. This codes for CASSLEGLAGDLARETQYF.

About this clonotype itself: A clone one base away is much larger, so this may be a read error. The chain is built from TRBV6-2 or TRBV6-3 and TRBJ2-2; D is possibly TRBD1 (6 bases). The CDR3 is 13 amino acids. CDR1 and CDR2 (germline): MNHEY, SVGEGT. The CDR3 DNA reads as TGTGCCAGCGGATACAGGGAATCCGGGGAGCTGCTTTTT. It is translated as CASGYRESGELLF.

This clonotype was observed a handful of times. The V gene is TRBV7-9, the J gene TRBJ2-7; perhaps TRBD1 as D (5 bases). CDR1 and CDR2 (germline): SEHNR, FQNEAQ (reference sequence). CDR3 length: 14 residues. Trimming took off 2 bases at V and 2 bases at J, with 10 bases between the two ends. CDR3 residues: CASSLTTAAYEQYF. The CDR3 nucleotides read TGTGCCAGCAGCTTAACGACAGCAGCCTACGAGCAGTACTTC.

This clonotype has at least ten counts. The gene calls are TRBV5-1 and TRBJ2-3; no definite D call. CDR1 is SGHRS, CDR2 YFSETQ, per germline. V was shortened by 0 bases and J by 1 base, with 12 bases between the two germline ends. The CDR3 totals 16 residues. CDR3 nucleotides: TGCGCCAGCAGCTTGGTGGCAGTTCGTGGCACAGATACGCAGTATTTT. Translated, it gives CASSLVAVRGTDTQYF.